This entry describes one T cell receptor (beta chain). Its antigen is unidentified. A second PCR of about 7 to 11 cycles used a sample-barcoded 5' primer and a J-beta primer mix. TCRdb used MiXCR to reprocess the 5' RACE reads, holding one entry per CDR3 protein. The table records about 650,000 distinct CDR3 sequences, roughly half of them present only once. Isolated per sample were at least 6 million PBMCs. The data are from a study of blood T cells in healthy people across ages. For the study at large: For every two T cells, template switching captured about one barcoded beta molecule.

Points from the study as a whole: The fall in TCR beta diversity per million T cells was roughly linear with age. Among long-lived donors, naive CD4+ cells were more numerous and diversity higher than in aged donors.

The CDR3 extends over 12 amino acids. Germline CDR1 DFQATT, CDR2 SNEGSKA (reference sequence). Trimming removed 4 bases from V and 13 bases from J, with 17 bases in between. Sequencing used blood. This chain joins TRBV20-1 and TRBJ2-4; D may be TRBD2 (6 bases). This TCR was sampled from a woman of 80 years or more in good health. CDR3 DNA sequence: TGCAGTGCTACCCCGGGGACTGGGGAGCAGTACTTC. Residues: CSATPGTGEQYF.